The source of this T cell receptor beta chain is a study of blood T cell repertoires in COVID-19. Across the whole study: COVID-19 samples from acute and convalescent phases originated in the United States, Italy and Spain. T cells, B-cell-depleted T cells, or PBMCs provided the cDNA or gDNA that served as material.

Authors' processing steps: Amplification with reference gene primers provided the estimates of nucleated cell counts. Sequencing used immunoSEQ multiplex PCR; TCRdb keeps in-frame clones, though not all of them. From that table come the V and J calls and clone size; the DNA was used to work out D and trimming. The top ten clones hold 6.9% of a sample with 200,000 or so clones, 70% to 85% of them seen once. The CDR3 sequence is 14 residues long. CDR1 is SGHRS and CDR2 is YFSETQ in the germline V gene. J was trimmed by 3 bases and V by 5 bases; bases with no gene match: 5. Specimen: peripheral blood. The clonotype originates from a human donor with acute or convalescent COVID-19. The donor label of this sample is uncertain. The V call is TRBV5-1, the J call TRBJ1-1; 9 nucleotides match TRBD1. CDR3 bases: TGCGCCAGCAGACTTCGGACAGGGGACACTGAAGCTTTCTTT. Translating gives CASRLRTGDTEAFF.